Each of the 14 T cell receptor beta chains below was sequenced from the same sample in a study of OX40 agonist ivuxolimab in advanced cancers. The table came from immunoSEQ multiplex PCR; TCRdb's copy has only in-frame clones and leaves some out. Altogether approximately 94,000 clones are present, 91% being singletons, with the ten largest covering approximately 0.81%. The sequenced sample was CD4+ or CD8+ T cells sorted from blood, obtained in a trial of the OX40 agonist ivuxolimab. Every receptor here comes from an adult with an advanced solid tumor such as melanoma, head and neck, liver or kidney cancer.

This chain connects TRBV7-2 to TRBJ1-2; TRBD1 is a possible D gene (5 bases). This CDR3 contains 16 residues. Germline CDR1 is SGHTA and CDR2 is FQGNSA. The V end was cut by 6 bases, the J end by 4 bases, with 21 bases between. In DNA, the CDR3 is TGTGCCAGCAGGAGGGGCTGGGGCAGGGCAGGCTATGGCTACACCTTC. It codes for CASRRGWGRAGYGYTF.

V usage is TRBV7-2 and J usage is TRBJ2-5; 10 bases align to TRBD1. The DNA end is more similar to TRBJ2-7, so the J call may be wrong. CDR1 and CDR2 from the germline V gene are SGHTA and FQGNSA. The CDR3 consists of 14 residues. CDR3 loop: CASTQDRGHGEQYF. CDR3 DNA sequence: TGTGCCAGCACCCAAGACAGGGGGCATGGCGAGCAGTACTTC.

V is TRBV7-9 and J is TRBJ1-2, with a weak D call TRBD1 (5 bases). Germline CDR1 reads SEHNR; CDR2 reads FQNEAQ (reference sequence). Between the trimmed V and J ends, which lost 5 bases and 8 bases, there was a span of 18 bases. The CDR3 is 14 residues long. This CDR3 reads CASSRPQGGVGYTF. For the CDR3, the DNA is TGTGCCAGCAGCCGGCCGCAGGGAGGGGTAGGCTACACCTTC.

This clone was seen only once. This CDR3 is CASSLFRGRGTEAFF. CDR3 sequence (DNA): TGTGCCAGCAGCTTATTCAGGGGGCGAGGGACTGAAGCTTTCTTT. The V and J genes are TRBV7-3 and TRBJ1-1, with TRBD1 matching over 8 bases. The CDR3 spans 15 residues. In germline, CDR1 is SGHTA, CDR2 FQGTGA. The V gene end was trimmed by 2 bases and the J gene end by 5 bases; junction bases not matched to a gene: 7.

V is TRBV4-2 and J is TRBJ1-1; 7 bases are shared with TRBD1. The trim removed 1 base at V and 0 bases at J, leaving 2 bases unmatched. Germline CDR1 is LGHNA and CDR2 is YNFKEQ. This CDR3 spans 15 amino acids. As DNA, the CDR3 is TGTGCCAGCAGCCAAGGGGGACAGTTGAACACTGAAGCTTTCTTT. Translating gives CASSQGGQLNTEAFF.

In this sample, this clone turned up once. The V gene is TRBV5-1, the J gene TRBJ2-3, with D unclear. The ends were cut back, 0 bases at V and 6 bases at J, with 8 bases in the middle. In germline, CDR1 is SGHRS, CDR2 YFSETQ. The CDR3 contains 13 residues. CDR3 coding DNA: TGCGCCAGCAGCTTGGCCTGGTTGGATACGCAGTATTTT. Its translation is CASSLAWLDTQYF.

Written as DNA, the CDR3 is TGTGCCAGCAGCTTAGATGGGAGGAGGTCAGATACGCAGTATTTT. Its protein is CASSLDGRRSDTQYF. The V and J genes are TRBV7-2 and TRBJ2-3; a possible D gene is TRBD2 (6 bases). CDR1 and CDR2 from the germline V gene are SGHTA and FQGNSA. Trimming shortened V by 1 base and J by 4 bases, and 12 bases separated the two germline ends. The length of the CDR3 is 15 residues.

J is TRBJ2-1 and V is TRBV5-5, with D possibly TRBD2 on 6 matching bases. Trimming shortened V by 0 bases and J by 8 bases, and 15 bases separated the two germline ends. The CDR3 sequence is 15 residues long. Germline loops: CDR1 SGHKS, CDR2 YYEKEE (reference sequence). The CDR3 sequence is CASSLDLVWRDEQFF. Here the CDR3 DNA reads TGTGCCAGCAGCTTGGATTTGGTCTGGAGGGATGAGCAGTTCTTC.

The V gene is TRBV27, the J gene TRBJ1-4, with a possible D match to TRBD1 (5 bases). This CDR3 region has 14 residues. The germline CDR1 and CDR2 sequences are MNHEY and SMNVEV (reference sequence). Trimming stripped 3 bases from V and 4 bases from J, with 9 bases between. The CDR3 DNA is TGTGCCAGCAGTTTGGGGGGGGGTAATGAAAAACTGTTTTTT. Its protein is CASSLGGGNEKLFF.

The rearrangement uses TRBV7-2 and TRBJ2-7, with 9 bases that match TRBD1. The germline V gene has CDR1 SGHTA and CDR2 FQGNSA. J was trimmed by 7 bases and V by 5 bases; bases with no gene match: 6. CDR3 length equals 13 residues. The CDR3 here is CASSPDRGWEQYF. The CDR3, as DNA: TGTGCCAGCAGCCCGGACAGGGGTTGGGAGCAGTACTTC.

In DNA, the CDR3 is TGCGCCAGCAGTCTGAGCGGTACCTCCTACGAGCAGTACTTC. Residues: CASSLSGTSYEQYF. The chain recombines TRBV4-3 with TRBJ2-7; possibly TRBD2 for D (5 bases). The CDR3 is 14 amino acids. Germline loops: CDR1 LGHNA, CDR2 YSLEER. The V and J ends lost 6 bases and 0 bases respectively, with 12 bases between them.

The CDR3 sequence: CASSQAGGVTDTQYF. CDR3 bases: TGTGCCAGCAGCCAAGCGGGAGGGGTCACAGATACGCAGTATTTT. The V call is TRBV7-2, the J call TRBJ2-3; TRBD2 matches 10 bases. This CDR3 has 15 amino acids. V shed 5 bases, J shed 2 bases, and the junction held 4 bases outside the gene matches. Germline lookup yields CDR1 SGHTA and CDR2 FQGNSA.

V and J are TRBV7-2 and TRBJ2-7; 7 nucleotides line up with TRBD1. Germline V lookup: CDR1 SGHTA, CDR2 FQGNSA. V shed 4 bases and J 7 bases; nucleotides not matched to a gene: 16. CDR3 length equals 16 residues. CDR3 amino acids: CASSYPTGVTTREQYF. The CDR3 DNA reads as TGTGCCAGCAGCTACCCTACAGGGGTAACTACGCGGGAGCAGTACTTC.

This sequence joins TRBV7-2 and TRBJ1-3; 7 bases match TRBD1. Germline CDR1 is SGHTA and CDR2 is FQGNSA. V lost 5 bases and J lost 5; bases outside the gene matches: 15. The CDR3 consists of 17 residues. CDR3 in DNA: TGTGCCAGCAGCATACCCCTTTTCCGGGACAGAAGAAACACCATATATTTT. It codes for CASSIPLFRDRRNTIYF.